This is a list of T cell receptor beta chains from one sample in a study of blood T cells in healthy people across ages. TCRdb called the 5' RACE reads again in MiXCR, with one record for every CDR3 protein. The sample has some 1,500,000 distinct CDR3 sequences, roughly two fifths seen once. Sequenced input: blood. Receptors originate from a young woman in good health. The CDR3 runs from the conserved cysteine through the conserved F or W. A D gene is named only where the DNA matches it firmly. Clone size is shown for a subset of rows, as once, few, many or a class of expanded clone.

d_call j_call clone_size v_call cdr3_aa cdr3_nt
TRBD1 TRBJ2-7 NA TRBV15 CATSRDGGTGPYEQYF TGTGCCACCAGCAGAGATGGAGGGACAGGGCCCTACGAGCAGTACTTC
NA TRBJ1-4 NA TRBV20-1 CSARDLRTGNEKLFF TGCAGTGCTAGAGATCTAAGGACGGGAAATGAAAAACTGTTTTTT
NA TRBJ1-2 NA TRBV9 CASSGLSGYTF TGTGCCAGCAGCGGTCTCAGTGGCTACACCTTC
TRBD2 TRBJ2-1 NA TRBV10-3 CAIKQREGYNEQFF TGTGCCATCAAGCAGCGGGAGGGCTACAATGAGCAGTTCTTC
NA TRBJ1-1 NA TRBV29-1 CSVGWDTEAFF TGCAGCGTGGGATGGGACACTGAAGCTTTCTTT
TRBD2 TRBJ2-5 NA TRBV3-1 CASSLTGLAGAETQYF TGTGCCAGCAGCCTAACGGGACTAGCGGGGGCAGAGACCCAGTACTTC
TRBD1 TRBJ1-2 few TRBV19 CASSAPGQPHSNYGYTF TGTGCCAGTAGTGCGCCGGGACAGCCACATTCTAACTATGGCTACACCTTC
NA TRBJ1-2 few TRBV6-5 CASSYGQGDGYTF TGTGCCAGCAGTTACGGGCAGGGCGATGGCTACACCTTC
NA TRBJ1-5 NA TRBV12-3/TRBV12-4 CASSFSVGNQLQHF TGTGCCAGCAGTTTCTCGGTCGGCAATCAGCTCCAGCATTTT
NA TRBJ2-4 NA TRBV15 CATSRDRAGLNIQYF TGTGCCACCAGCAGAGACAGGGCGGGTTTAAACATTCAGTACTTC
NA TRBJ2-1 many TRBV27 CASSGRSYNEQFF TGTGCCAGCAGTGGACGGTCCTACAATGAGCAGTTCTTC
NA TRBJ1-1 few TRBV7-9 CASRPRDTDSRGTEAFF TGTGCCAGCAGGCCCCGGGACACGGATTCCCGGGGCACTGAAGCTTTCTTT
TRBD1 TRBJ2-1 few TRBV29-1 CSQTGVVDNEQFF TGCAGCCAAACAGGGGTTGTGGACAATGAGCAGTTCTTC
NA TRBJ2-7 few TRBV12-5 CASGQDSYEQYF TGTGCTAGTGGCCAGGACAGTTACGAGCAGTACTTC